The 29 T cell receptor beta chains presented below share a single source sample, sequenced in a study of cytomegalovirus exposure and HLA in healthy donors listed by TCRdb under 2017. Libraries came from the immunoSEQ multiplex PCR assay. As stored in TCRdb, this immuneACCESS dataset retains in-frame rearrangements with V and J assigned. A fraction of the clones does not appear; measured against another copy, unresolved V genes explain less than half of the discrepancy, and the remainder lacks a known reason. This sample gives over 250,000 clones in total; 86% of them show up just once. The ten top clones hold 1% of the sample. The sample was PBMCs. The receptors here all came from a woman younger than 35 in good health and CMV-seronegative.

The rearrangement links TRBV7-9 to TRBJ1-2; TRBD1 matches 7 bases. Germline values: CDR1 SEHNR, CDR2 FQNEAQ (reference sequence). The CDR3 length is 13 residues. V lost 3 bases and J lost 4; bases outside the gene matches: 2. The CDR3 nucleotides read TGTGCCAGCAGCTTGGGACAGCTCTATGGCTACACCTTC. Protein product: CASSLGQLYGYTF.

This sequence joins TRBV4-1 and TRBJ2-7; 12 bases align to TRBD1. With the DNA end fitting TRBJ2-5 better, the J assignment may be wrong. The V gene's germline CDR1 is MGHRA and CDR2 YSYEKL. The CDR3 runs to 15 residues. The CDR3, as DNA: TGCGCCAGCAGCCAGGGACAGGGGGCAGGGGAGACCCAGTACTTC. Its translation: CASSQGQGAGETQYF.

CDR3 in amino acids: CASSPAAGAVTEAFF. The DNA for the CDR3 is TGCGCCAGCAGCCCCGCTGCGGGGGCCGTGACTGAAGCTTTCTTT. The rearrangement joins TRBV4-3 to TRBJ1-1; TRBD1 is a possible D gene (6 bases). CDR3 length equals 15 residues. V dropped 4 bases and J dropped 5 bases, with 17 bases sitting between them. Germline V gene lookup returns CDR1 LGHNA and CDR2 YSLEER.

This sequence joins TRBV19 and TRBJ1-6, with D unresolved. Trimming left V 3 bases short and J 7 bases short, with 7 bases between. Germline CDR1 and CDR2: LNHDA and SQIVND (reference sequence). The CDR3 covers 13 residues. The CDR3 sequence is CASSIFQNSPLHF. The CDR3 nucleotides are TGTGCCAGTAGTATTTTCCAGAATTCACCCCTCCACTTT.

This clone turned up a few times. The chain is built from TRBV5-4 and TRBJ2-2; D is unresolved. CDR3 size: 16 residues. Trimming shortened V by 4 bases and J by 7 bases, and 20 bases separated the two germline ends. Germline-derived CDR1 and CDR2 are SGHNT and YYREEE (reference sequence). CDR3 DNA: TGTGCCAGCAGCGCCAAATCGAGCCTACTTGTCGGGGAGCTGTTTTTT. Amino acids: CASSAKSSLLVGELFF. Variable domain in full (rest from reference TRBV5-4 and TRBJ2-2): ETGVTQSPTHLIKTRGQQVTLRCSSQSGHNTVSWYQQALGQGPQFIFQYYREEENGRGNFPPRFSGLQFPNYSSELNVNALELDDSALYLCASSAKSSLLVGELFFGEGSRLTVL.

CDR3 nucleotide sequence: TGTGCTAGTGGTTCCCGACAGGGAAGGGACTATGGCTACACCTTC. Protein product: CASGSRQGRDYGYTF. The genes are TRBV12-5 and TRBJ1-2, with 7 bases aligning to TRBD1. This CDR3 comprises 15 residues. Trimming at V came to 4 bases and at J to 3 bases, leaving 8 bases not matched to a gene. Germline lookup yields CDR1 LGHNT and CDR2 FRNRAP.

The CDR3 DNA sequence: TGTGCCAGCAGTTTAGCAGGGAGGAATGAGCAGTTCTTC. Encoded protein: CASSLAGRNEQFF. The chain employs TRBV27 and TRBJ2-1, with D perhaps TRBD2 (6 bases). Germline CDR1 reads MNHEY; CDR2 reads SMNVEV (reference sequence). The CDR3 is made up of 13 amino acids. The V end lost 2 bases, the J end lost 7 bases, and 9 bases lay between the germline ends.

The J gene is TRBJ2-7, the V gene TRBV5-1, with D tentatively TRBD1 (5 bases). V shed 0 bases and J shed 0 bases, with 10 bases lying between them. CDR1 is SGHRS and CDR2 is YFSETQ in the germline V gene. The CDR3 spans 15 residues. CDR3 amino acids: CASSLVGPLSYEQYF. The DNA for the CDR3 is TGCGCCAGCAGCTTGGTGGGGCCCCTCTCCTACGAGCAGTACTTC.

The CDR3 here is CASTPDRGRTDTQYF. CDR3 in DNA: TGTGCCAGCACCCCTGACAGGGGGCGCACAGATACGCAGTATTTT. The V gene is TRBV7-9, the J gene TRBJ2-3, with 10 bases fitting TRBD1. This CDR3 has 15 residues. Germline CDR1 reads SEHNR; CDR2 reads FQNEAQ (reference sequence). Germline trimming cut 7 bases from V and 1 base from J; bases unmatched to any gene: 5.

This clone was observed a few times. V usage is TRBV4-3 and J usage is TRBJ1-2, with D possibly TRBD1 on 5 matching bases. CDR1 and CDR2 (germline): LGHNA, YSLEER. The CDR3 runs 15 residues. V was cut by 1 base and J by 3 bases, with 12 bases left in between. The CDR3, as DNA: TGCGCCAGCAGCCAAGGACAGCTGAACGACTATGGCTACACCTTC. Encoded protein: CASSQGQLNDYGYTF.

The rearrangement uses TRBV27 and TRBJ2-5; D possibly corresponds to TRBD1 (6 bases). CDR1 is MNHEY and CDR2 is SMNVEV in the germline V gene (reference sequence). V gave up 6 bases and J gave up 2 bases, with 22 bases separating them. CDR3 length: 17 amino acids. CDR3 residues: CASRMTDRHWGQETQYF. The CDR3 coding sequence is TGTGCCAGCAGGATGACCGACAGGCATTGGGGACAAGAGACCCAGTACTTC.

The chain couples TRBV2 to TRBJ2-4, with TRBD1 matching over 7 bases. CDR1 is SNHLY, CDR2 FYNNEI, per germline. CDR3 size: 14 residues. Unmatched junction bases numbered 4, after V lost 7 bases and J lost 1 base. CDR3 region: CASTTQGAKNIQYF. The CDR3 coding sequence is TGTGCCAGCACCACACAGGGGGCCAAAAACATTCAGTACTTC.

The chain employs TRBV4-1 and TRBJ1-4, with TRBD1 identical over 8 bases. This CDR3 has 15 residues. CDR1 and CDR2 (germline): MGHRA, YSYEKL. V dropped 6 bases and J dropped 7; count of bases not matched to a gene: 10. As DNA, the CDR3 is TGCGCCAGCAGGGACTTCCAGGGGGCGCGTGAAAAACTGTTTTTT. Translation gives CASRDFQGAREKLFF.

V usage is TRBV10-2 and J usage is TRBJ2-7, with 7 positions matching TRBD2. Trimming took 2 bases from V and 1 from J; bases not matched to a gene: 5. Germline-derived CDR1 and CDR2 are WSHSY and SAAADI. The CDR3 has 15 residues. The CDR3 nucleotides read TGCGCCAGCAGTGAGGCCGGGACTAAATCCTACGAGCAGTACTTC. Its translation is CASSEAGTKSYEQYF.

The CDR3 sequence is CASSGRTRINSPLHF. CDR3 bases: TGTGCCAGCAGTGGGAGGACAAGGATTAATTCACCCCTCCACTTT. The V and J genes are TRBV28 and TRBJ1-6; possibly TRBD1 for D (5 bases). The V end was cut by 5 bases, the J end by 6 bases, with 14 bases between. The V gene's germline CDR1 is MDHEN and CDR2 SYDVKM. CDR3 length: 15 residues.

This chain links TRBV15 with TRBJ1-2; D is possibly TRBD1 (5 bases). Germline CDR1 and CDR2: LNHNV and YYDKDF (reference sequence). Deletions cut 0 bases from V and 4 bases from J, with 9 bases between. CDR3 length: 14 residues. The CDR3 sequence: CATSRDQGSYGYTF. As DNA, the CDR3 is TGTGCCACCAGCAGAGATCAGGGCAGCTATGGCTACACCTTC.

This clone came up once. The chain uses TRBV28 and TRBJ1-2; 8 bases fit TRBD1. J lost 11 bases, V lost 3 bases, and 5 bases had no gene match. Germline CDR1 reads MDHEN; CDR2 reads SYDVKM. The CDR3 loop spans 12 amino acids. The CDR3: CASSFRQGAYTF. CDR3 nucleotides: TGTGCCAGCAGTTTCAGGCAGGGGGCGTACACCTTC.

The V and J genes are TRBV28 and TRBJ2-5; no clear D gene. Germline CDR1 is MDHEN and CDR2 is SYDVKM. V shed 4 bases and J shed 5 bases, with 5 bases lying between them. The length of the CDR3 is 11 residues. The CDR3 region is CASSYTETQYF. Here the CDR3 DNA reads TGTGCCAGCAGTTACACGGAGACCCAGTACTTC.

The V gene is TRBV5-6, the J gene TRBJ2-2; perhaps TRBD1 as D (6 bases). Germline CDR1 is SGHDT and CDR2 is YYEEEE. The CDR3 is 18 residues long. V lost 0 bases to trimming and J lost 0 bases, with 15 bases between them. The CDR3, as DNA: TGTGCCAGCAGCTTGGACGACGCAGGGGTCCCGAACACCGGGGAGCTGTTTTTT. Its protein is CASSLDDAGVPNTGELFF.

V gene TRBV7-3 combines with J gene TRBJ1-6; weak D call: TRBD1 (6 bases). The CDR3 is 15 residues long. CDR1 and CDR2 from the germline V gene are SGHTA and FQGTGA. Between the trimmed V and J ends, which lost 5 bases and 6 bases, there was a span of 14 bases. In DNA, the CDR3 is TGTGCCAGCAGCCTAGTAGGGGGTAGTAATTCACCCCTCCACTTT. This codes for CASSLVGGSNSPLHF.

This sequence joins TRBV19 and TRBJ2-1; weak D call: TRBD1 (5 bases). The germline gives CDR1 LNHDA, CDR2 SQIVND (reference sequence). This CDR3 is 14 amino acids long. The V end was cut by 3 bases, the J end by 7 bases, with 13 bases between. DNA of the CDR3: TGTGCCAGTAGTATTAGGCAGGGTCGGAATGAGCAGTTCTTC. Translation gives CASSIRQGRNEQFF.

The chain uses TRBV6-1 and TRBJ1-2; perhaps TRBD1 as D (5 bases). With 7 bases removed from V and 1 base from J, the gap between germline ends came to 13 bases. The CDR3 runs 14 residues. Germline V gene data show CDR1 as MNHNS and CDR2 as SASEGT. The CDR3 DNA sequence: TGTGCCAGCATGAGAGGGAGGGGTAACTATGGCTACACCTTC. It codes for CASMRGRGNYGYTF.

V and J are TRBV18 and TRBJ2-2; the D is unclear. This CDR3 has 15 amino acids. The germline gives CDR1 KGHSH, CDR2 LQKENI. Between the trimmed V and J ends, which lost 6 bases and 3 bases, there was a span of 14 bases. The CDR3 region is CASSLDAPDTGELFF. For the CDR3, the DNA is TGTGCCAGCTCGCTCGATGCGCCCGACACCGGGGAGCTGTTTTTT.

There are a few counts of this clone. V is TRBV25-1 and J is TRBJ1-2; D uncertain. V was pared by 2 bases and J by 2 bases, with 6 bases between. CDR1 and CDR2 (germline): MGHDK, SYGVNS. The CDR3 has 13 residues. The CDR3 here is CASSENTNYGYTF. The CDR3, as DNA: TGTGCCAGCAGTGAAAACACCAACTATGGCTACACCTTC.

This rearrangement joins TRBV6-6 to TRBJ2-7; D gene unclear. CDR1 MNHNY and CDR2 SVGAGI come from the germline V gene (reference sequence). V was clipped by 6 bases and J by 3 bases, with 6 bases between them. The CDR3 runs 11 residues. The CDR3 reads CASSWSYEQYF. DNA of the CDR3: TGTGCCAGCAGCTGGAGCTACGAGCAGTACTTC.

The CDR3 DNA reads TGTGCCAGCAGCGTAGATCGGACTAGCGGTTACACAGATACGCAGTATTTT. This sequence encodes CASSVDRTSGYTDTQYF. The gene calls are TRBV9 and TRBJ2-3, with 10 bases fitting TRBD2. Germline CDR1 is SGDLS and CDR2 is YYNGEE. V lost 0 bases, J lost 2 bases, and 6 bases stayed unmatched. The CDR3 extends over 17 amino acids.

This clone has more than one count but fewer than ten. The chain is built from TRBV6-5 and TRBJ1-5, with TRBD1 as a possible D gene (5 bases). The length of the CDR3 is 15 residues. V lost 6 bases, J lost 1 base, and 13 bases lay in between. Germline values: CDR1 MNHEY, CDR2 SVGAGI. CDR3 coding DNA: TGTGCCAGCAGCCCACTGACAGAGAGCAATCAGCCCCAGCATTTT. Amino acids: CASSPLTESNQPQHF.

The count of this clone is one. This chain uses TRBV28 with TRBJ1-2, with D unclear. V was clipped by 7 bases and J by 3 bases, with 9 bases between them. The CDR3 has 12 amino acids. Looked up from germline, CDR1 is MDHEN and CDR2 is SYDVKM. CDR3 bases: TGTGCCAGCACCCAACGAGACTATGGCTACACCTTC. It codes for CASTQRDYGYTF.

The chain couples TRBV5-1 to TRBJ2-1, with D maybe TRBD2 (6 bases). This CDR3 is built from 14 residues. V was clipped by 3 bases and J by 7 bases, with 14 bases between them. Germline V CDR1 and CDR2: SGHRS, YFSETQ. CDR3 DNA sequence: TGCGCCAGCAGCTCAGGAGGGCCGGGGAATGAGCAGTTCTTC. Its translation is CASSSGGPGNEQFF.